Below are 18 T cell receptor beta chains sequenced from a single sample in a study of CD8 T cells in Susac syndrome. After extraction with the RNeasy kit, about 0.5 to 1 ug of the RNA was reverse transcribed using random hexamers. Via MiXCR, TCRdb re-called the immunoSEQ multiplex PCR reads, giving one row per CDR3 protein. The table records over 300,000 distinct CDR3 sequences, 92% of them present only once. Sequencing was done on a sample of CD4+ T cells from PBMCs. The receptor source for this set is a human donor with multiple sclerosis.

This chain connects TRBV7-9 to TRBJ2-7, with 7 bases that match TRBD2. Germline assignment: CDR1 SEHNR and CDR2 FQNEAQ (reference sequence). The CDR3 sequence is 18 residues long. V gave up 5 bases and J gave up 4 bases; unmatched junction bases: 20. For the CDR3, the DNA is TGTGCCAGCAGCGCTCCTGTCCAGCGGGGCGCTAATTTTTACGAGCAGTACTTC. Its protein product is CASSAPVQRGANFYEQYF. The full variable domain, in which reference TRBV7-9 and TRBJ2-7 provide the parts outside the CDR3, is DTGVSQNPRHKITKRGQNVTFRCDPISEHNRLYWYRQTLGQGPEFLTYFQNEAQLEKSRLLSDRFSAERPKGSFSTLEIQRTEQGDSAMYLCASSAPVQRGANFYEQYFGPGTRLTVT.

The V and J genes are TRBV6-2 or TRBV6-3 and TRBJ2-7; 13 positions match TRBD2. This CDR3 has 15 residues. CDR1 MNHEY and CDR2 SVGEGT come from the germline V gene. V lost 5 bases, J lost 4 bases, and 5 bases stayed unmatched. Here the CDR3 DNA reads TGTGCCAGCAGTGCCTCGACTAGCGGGGGGTACGAGCAGTACTTC. Translated: CASSASTSGGYEQYF.

The chain recombines TRBV7-9 with TRBJ2-7, with D tentatively TRBD2 (5 bases). This CDR3 has 14 amino acids. The ends were cut back, 4 bases at V and 4 bases at J, with 14 bases in the middle. Germline CDR1 SEHNR, CDR2 FQNEAQ (reference sequence). In nucleotides, the CDR3 is TGTGCCAGCAGCTCCCCGGGTGGGAGATACGAGCAGTACTTC. It yields the protein CASSSPGGRYEQYF.

The chain carries TRBV11-3 and TRBJ1-4, with 9 bases matching TRBD1. Germline CDR1 is SGHNT and CDR2 is YENEEA. V gave up 4 bases and J gave up 8 bases; unmatched junction bases: 8. This CDR3 has 15 amino acids. The DNA for the CDR3 is TGTGCCAGCAGCTCACGGACAGGGGAGGAAGAAAAACTGTTTTTT. This encodes CASSSRTGEEEKLFF.

This clonotype was detected only once. V is TRBV5-1 and J is TRBJ2-5; 10 nucleotides agree with TRBD2. The CDR3 extends over 15 amino acids. V dropped 6 bases and J dropped 5; count of bases not matched to a gene: 10. The germline gives CDR1 SGHRS, CDR2 YFSETQ. The CDR3 here is CASTPRAGGGETQYF. DNA for the CDR3: TGCGCCAGCACCCCCCGAGCGGGAGGGGGGGAGACCCAGTACTTC.

This clonotype was observed a few times. The chain couples TRBV7-9 to TRBJ1-1; a possible D gene is TRBD1 (6 bases). V gave up 1 base and J gave up 8 bases, with 11 bases separating them. CDR1 SEHNR and CDR2 FQNEAQ come from the germline V gene (reference sequence). CDR3 length: 13 amino acids. CDR3 sequence: CASSLEGETEAFF. The CDR3 coding sequence is TGTGCCAGCAGCTTAGAGGGGGAGACAGAAGCTTTCTTT.

The chain recombines TRBV9 with TRBJ2-1; 7 nucleotides align to TRBD2. This CDR3 region has 15 residues. V was clipped by 4 bases and J by 2 bases; unmatched bases: 6. Germline V gene lookup returns CDR1 SGDLS and CDR2 YYNGEE. Here the CDR3 DNA reads TGTGCCAGCAGCCCTGGGAGGGGACCCTACAATGAGCAGTTCTTC. It specifies CASSPGRGPYNEQFF.

This rearrangement joins TRBV11-2 to TRBJ2-6; perhaps TRBD1 as D (5 bases). The CDR3 is 18 amino acids. V was cut by 3 bases and J by 0 bases, with 15 bases left in between. Germline V lookup: CDR1 SGHAT, CDR2 FQNNGV. CDR3 loop: CASSFLRGLSSGANVLTF. CDR3 bases: TGTGCCAGCAGCTTTCTTAGGGGCCTAAGCTCTGGGGCCAACGTCCTGACTTTC.

V usage is TRBV25-1 and J usage is TRBJ1-6, with no clear D. Germline V lookup: CDR1 MGHDK, CDR2 SYGVNS. The CDR3 runs 14 residues. Trimming removed 0 bases at V and 9 bases at J, with 9 bases between. The CDR3 DNA follows: TGTGCCAGCAGTGAATATCTGGAGGTTTCACCCCTCCACTTT. It is translated as CASSEYLEVSPLHF.

This clonotype has just one count. The chain links TRBV9 to TRBJ1-2, with unresolved D. V gave up 0 bases and J gave up 4 bases, with 13 bases separating them. The CDR3 sequence is 15 residues long. Looked up from germline, CDR1 is SGDLS and CDR2 is YYNGEE. The CDR3 DNA sequence: TGTGCCAGCAGCGTAGCCGCCACCGAGATCTATGGCTACACCTTC. Translated, it gives CASSVAATEIYGYTF.

The chain carries TRBV7-6 and TRBJ2-1; TRBD2 agrees at 11 bases. This CDR3 region has 15 residues. The J segment lost 5 bases and the V segment lost 5 bases, leaving 5 bases of the junction unmatched. The germline V gene encodes CDR1 SGHVS and CDR2 FNYEAQ. The CDR3 region has the DNA TGTGCCAGCAGCCGACTAGCGGGAATAGACAATGAGCAGTTCTTC. This translates into CASSRLAGIDNEQFF.

V usage is TRBV7-2 and J usage is TRBJ2-7; D unclear. V gave up 1 base and J gave up 2 bases, with 9 bases separating them. The germline CDR1 and CDR2 sequences are SGHTA and FQGNSA. This CDR3 comprises 14 residues. The DNA for the CDR3 is TGTGCCAGCAGCTTAGAGAGGTCCACCTACGAGCAGTACTTC. Translation gives CASSLERSTYEQYF. The entire variable domain, with the rest obtained from reference TRBV7-2 and TRBJ2-7, is as follows: GAGVSQSPSNKVTEKGKDVELRCDPISGHTALYWYRQSLGQGLEFLIYFQGNSAPDKSGLPSDRFSAERTGGSVSTLTIQRTQQEDSAVYLCASSLERSTYEQYFGPGTRLTVT.

The chain links TRBV3-1 to TRBJ1-2; 9 bases line up with TRBD1. Germline assignment: CDR1 LGHDT and CDR2 YNNKEL (reference sequence). The CDR3 length is 16 residues. V was clipped by 2 bases and J by 0 bases; unmatched bases: 4. CDR3 DNA: TGTGCCAGCAGCCAATCGCGGACAGGGGCTAACTATGGCTACACCTTC. This codes for CASSQSRTGANYGYTF.

The CDR3 here is CSARGTGNYEQYF. The CDR3 DNA follows: TGCAGTGCTAGGGGGACAGGGAACTACGAGCAGTACTTC. The chain carries TRBV20-1 and TRBJ2-7, with 9 bases fitting TRBD1. The V segment lost 3 bases and the J segment 3 bases; nucleotides outside the gene matches: 3. The CDR3 runs to 13 residues. Germline CDR1 reads DFQATT; CDR2 reads SNEGSKA (reference sequence).

The genes are TRBV19 and TRBJ1-2; perhaps TRBD1 as D (6 bases). CDR3 length equals 13 residues. CDR1 is LNHDA, CDR2 SQIVND, per germline (reference sequence). V lost 5 bases, J lost 11 bases, and 18 bases lay in between. CDR3: CASSQGGSYGYTF. CDR3 DNA sequence: TGTGCCAGTAGTCAAGGGGGAAGCTACGGTTACACCTTC. Full variable domain (missing parts from reference TRBV19 and TRBJ1-2): DGGITQSPKYLFRKEGQNVTLSCEQNLNHDAMYWYRQDPGQGLRLIYYSQIVNDFQKGDIAEGYSVSREKKESFPLTVTSAQKNPTAFYLCASSQGGSYGYTFGSGTRLTVV.

The CDR3: CASSPRGGEVETQYF. The DNA for the CDR3 is TGTGCCAGCTCCCCTAGGGGGGGCGAGGTGGAGACCCAGTACTTC. The chain uses TRBV7-9 and TRBJ2-5; possible D gene TRBD2, 7 bases. V shed 8 bases and J shed 5 bases, with 21 bases lying between them. There are 15 residues in the CDR3. Germline lookup yields CDR1 SEHNR and CDR2 FQNEAQ (reference sequence).

The chain links TRBV18 to TRBJ1-3, with D unresolved. V gave up 4 bases and J gave up 0 bases, with 7 bases separating them. Germline V lookup: CDR1 KGHSH, CDR2 LQKENI. CDR3 length: 14 residues. The CDR3: CASSRVSSGNTIYF. The CDR3 nucleotides are TGTGCCAGCTCACGGGTGAGCTCTGGAAACACCATATATTTT.

The chain joins TRBV20-1 to TRBJ2-3, with D hard to call. The CDR3 loop spans 13 amino acids. The V end was cut by 5 bases, the J end by 0 bases, with 9 bases between. In germline, CDR1 is DFQATT, CDR2 SNEGSKA (reference sequence). The CDR3 region has the DNA TGCAGTGCTTGGATTGGGAGCACAGATACGCAGTATTTT. Amino acids: CSAWIGSTDTQYF.